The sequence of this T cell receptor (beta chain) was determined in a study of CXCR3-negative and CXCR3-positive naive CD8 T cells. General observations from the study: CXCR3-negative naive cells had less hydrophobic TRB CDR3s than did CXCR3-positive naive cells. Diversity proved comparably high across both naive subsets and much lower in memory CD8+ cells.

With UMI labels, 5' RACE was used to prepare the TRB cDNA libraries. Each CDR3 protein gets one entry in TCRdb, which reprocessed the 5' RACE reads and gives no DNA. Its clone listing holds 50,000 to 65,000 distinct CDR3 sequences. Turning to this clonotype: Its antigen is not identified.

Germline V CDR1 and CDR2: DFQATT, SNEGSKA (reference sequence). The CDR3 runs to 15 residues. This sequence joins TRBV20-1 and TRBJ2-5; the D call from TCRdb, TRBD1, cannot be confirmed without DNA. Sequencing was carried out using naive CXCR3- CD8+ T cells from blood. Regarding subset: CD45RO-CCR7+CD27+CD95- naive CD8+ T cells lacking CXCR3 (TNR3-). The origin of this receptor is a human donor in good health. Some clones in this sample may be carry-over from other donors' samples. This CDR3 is CSARDGDGHWETQYF.